This TCR beta chain was retrieved from a study of T cell repertoires in cytomegalovirus infection (dated by TCRdb to 2018 to 2020). About the full investigation: Donor HLA type was relevant to the analysis, because carriage of CMV infection together with the matching HLA type was indicated by public TCR beta signatures.

Sequencing was carried out with an Illumina HiSeq 1500. TCRdb reprocessing: public reads trimmed at Q25 with fastp, clones called with MiXCR, in-frame beta chains kept. Each entry merges the rows of one CDR3 protein and shows their most common DNA and genes. This sample gives more than 75,000 distinct CDR3 sequences in total; roughly 3.6% of them show up just once. Of the sample, under 5.5% falls within the top ten clones. Measured from the cysteine to the phenylalanine, the CDR3 is 18 residues long. The only DNA kept is the CDR3, 54 bases in frame from the first base. At the junction V is shortened by 5 bases and J by 9 bases; bases outside the gene matches: 20. CDR1 and CDR2 are drawn from the germline V gene: SGHAT, FQNNGV. Summary of the overall study and its limitations: In the ex vivo response, HLA-C-restricted CMV-specific TCR beta clonotypes were dominant, and in two of eight donors the single most frequent clonotype came from this HLA-C-restricted group. In both this cohort and an independent cohort of some 350 donors, the cumulative frequency of public TCR beta family members distinguished carriers of CMV infection plus the relevant HLA type.

In its sample, this clonotype was seen many times. Which antigen it targets is not known. No much larger clonotype is one base removed from it; base qualities were not supplied. Rearrangement joined TRBV11-2 to TRBJ2-1, and 9 junctional nucleotides match TRBD1. Specimen: PBMCs. The sequence was obtained from a human donor in good health (CMV status not recorded). Some clones in this sample may be carry-over from other donors' samples. The DNA reads as follows: TGTGCCAGCAGCGACCGCTGGACAGGGGAGATCGGGGTCGGTGAGCAGTTCTTC. The translation is CASSDRWTGEIGVGEQFF.